Below, one T cell receptor beta chain is given with its context. Its cognate antigen is unknown. This sample also contains other DNA sequences that code for the same CDR3. CD8 cells classed as naive were CD45RO-negative and positively selected for CCR7, excluding terminally differentiated effector memory CD45RA+ cells. The sample belongs to a study of shared clonotypes between healthy human individuals. Study findings and constraints: Some naive CD4 clonotypes, roughly 5%, turned up in common across four donors.

The ends were cut back, 0 bases at V and 4 bases at J, with 9 bases in the middle. Germline lookup yields CDR1 MNHEY and CDR2 SVGAGI. The CDR3 extends over 14 amino acids. Assay used: immunoSEQ multiplex PCR; TCRdb lists only in-frame clones, some missing. This sample has just over 2,000,000 clones, with approximately 94% found just once. Material: naive CD8+ T cells sorted from blood. The chain recombines TRBV6-5 with TRBJ1-2; D uncertain. This clonotype originated in a man aged 18 to 29 in good health. CDR3 amino acids: CASSYSEGGYGYTF. The DNA of the CDR3 is TGTGCCAGCAGTTACTCGGAAGGTGGCTATGGCTACACCTTC.